Shown below are 18 T cell receptor beta chains from a single sample sequenced in a study of identical twins. Each CDR3 protein is one row after TCRdb ran MiXCR on the 5' RACE reads. The repertoire holds hundreds of thousands of distinct CDR3 sequences, with over 5% as singletons. Sequencing was performed on naive T cells sorted from blood. The receptor set was obtained from a man younger than 30 in good health.

J is TRBJ2-1 and V is TRBV12-3 or TRBV12-4; 10 bases align to TRBD2. V shed 6 bases, J shed 9 bases, and the junction held 5 bases outside the gene matches. This CDR3 spans 13 amino acids. Here the CDR3 DNA reads TGTGCCAGCAGCCCACTAGCGGGACGTGAGCAGTTCTTC. Translating it yields CASSPLAGREQFF.

The chain employs TRBV19 and TRBJ2-3; D unresolved. Per the germline V gene, CDR1 is LNHDA and CDR2 is SQIVND (reference sequence). Trimming removed 3 bases from V and 4 bases from J, with 8 bases in between. This CDR3 comprises 13 residues. CDR3 sequence reads: CASSIWPSDTQYF. CDR3 in DNA: TGTGCCAGTAGTATCTGGCCATCAGATACGCAGTATTTT.

At least ten counts were recorded for this clonotype. The chain links TRBV7-2 to TRBJ2-2; 14 bases match TRBD2. With 4 bases clipped from V and 8 bases from J, the junction kept 9 bases outside the gene matches. This CDR3 has 17 residues. CDR1 and CDR2 (germline): SGHTA, FQGNSA. The CDR3 sequence: CASSSTGLAGEMGELFF. The CDR3 DNA follows: TGTGCCAGCAGCTCCACGGGACTAGCGGGAGAGATGGGGGAGCTGTTTTTT.

This clonotype was detected a few times. The V gene is TRBV3-1, the J gene TRBJ2-1; 15 nucleotides agree with TRBD2. The V gene end was trimmed by 3 bases and the J gene end by 3 bases; junction bases not matched to a gene: 12. This CDR3 has 20 amino acids. CDR1 and CDR2 (germline): LGHDT, YNNKEL (reference sequence). The CDR3 region is CASSQNPGLAGGYIYNEQFF. The CDR3 DNA follows: TGTGCCAGCAGCCAGAACCCGGGACTAGCGGGAGGTTACATCTACAATGAGCAGTTCTTC.

This clonotype was observed at least ten times. This chain joins TRBV21-1 and TRBJ2-1. TRBV21-1 is a pseudogene. The CDR3 has 16 amino acids. CDR3 region: CASSKAPGSSYNEQFF. Here the CDR3 DNA reads TGTGCCAGCAGCAAAGCCCCCGGGAGCTCCTACAATGAGCAGTTCTTC.

This clonotype was seen only a few times. This chain joins TRBV20-1 and TRBJ2-7; unclear D gene. V was trimmed by 1 base and J by 5 bases, leaving 9 bases between them. The CDR3 has 12 amino acids. Germline V CDR1 and CDR2: DFQATT, SNEGSKA (reference sequence). The chain's CDR3 is CSARAPPNEQYF. DNA for the CDR3: TGCAGTGCTAGAGCTCCCCCCAACGAGCAGTACTTC.

The V and J genes are TRBV7-9 and TRBJ2-1; no firm D call. With 1 base removed from V and 10 bases from J, the gap between germline ends came to 17 bases. This CDR3 region has 15 residues. CDR1 SEHNR and CDR2 FQNEAQ come from the germline V gene (reference sequence). As DNA, the CDR3 is TGTGCCAGCAGCTTAGTACCCAAGGACCTTCGGGAGCAGTTCTTC. Its protein is CASSLVPKDLREQFF. Combining the CDR3 with reference TRBV7-9 and TRBJ2-1 gives the whole variable domain DTGVSQNPRHKITKRGQNVTFRCDPISEHNRLYWYRQTLGQGPEFLTYFQNEAQLEKSRLLSDRFSAERPKGSFSTLEIQRTEQGDSAMYLCASSLVPKDLREQFFGPGTRLTVL.

The chain links TRBV30 to TRBJ2-1; D not resolved. CDR1 is GTSNPN and CDR2 is SVGIG in the germline V gene (reference sequence). This CDR3 region has 8 residues. CDR3: CAAEEQFF. CDR3 nucleotides: TGTGCAGCAGAGGAGCAGTTCTTC.

Concerning this clonotype: At one of its ends the junction is not consistent with the germline gene, which may arise from a read error. The chain couples TRBV27 to TRBJ2-7; no definite D call. CDR1 is MNHEY, CDR2 SMNVEV, per germline (reference sequence). CDR3 length: 13 residues. In DNA, the CDR3 is TGTGCCAGCAGTTTAGTAGAGATGTCGGAGCGGTACTTC. As protein: CASSLVEMSERYF.

There are many counts of this clonotype. The J gene is TRBJ2-5, the V gene TRBV18; D not resolved. The germline V gene encodes CDR1 KGHSH and CDR2 LQKENI. Trimming removed 3 bases at V and 1 base at J, with 3 bases between. This CDR3 is 12 amino acids long. The CDR3 here is CASSPLQETQYF. The DNA for the CDR3 is TGTGCCAGCTCACCCCTCCAAGAGACCCAGTACTTC.

This clonotype was observed many times. The chain has TRBV12-3 or TRBV12-4 and TRBJ2-2; D assignment may be TRBD1 or TRBD2 (5 bases each). The CDR3 covers 14 residues. Trimming took off 11 bases at V and 5 bases at J, with 18 bases between the two ends. The CDR3 reads CAGQRQGRTGELFF. CDR3 DNA sequence: TGTGCCGGGCAGCGGCAGGGTCGAACCGGGGAGCTGTTTTTT.

This clonotype was counted ten times or more. V gene TRBV20-1 combines with J gene TRBJ1-2, with D possibly being TRBD1 (6 bases). V lost 0 bases to trimming and J lost 5 bases, with 22 bases between them. The CDR3 runs to 17 residues. CDR1 and CDR2 from the germline V gene are DFQATT and SNEGSKA (reference sequence). The CDR3 sequence is CSARDMDRSSYHYGYTF. The CDR3 DNA is TGCAGTGCTAGAGATATGGACAGATCTTCTTACCATTATGGCTACACCTTC.

This clonotype was recorded at least ten times. This rearrangement joins TRBV12-3 or TRBV12-4 to TRBJ2-7; D is perhaps TRBD1 (6 bases). Trimming cost V 7 bases and J 5 bases, with 15 bases left between them. This CDR3 has 13 amino acids. The CDR3 nucleotides read TGTGCCAGCACCCGCCCGGACAGACACGAGCAGTACTTC. Its protein product is CASTRPDRHEQYF.

Comment on this clonotype: A much bigger clone sits one base away, suggesting this may be a read error. The CDR3 DNA reads TGCGCCAGCAGCTTGGCAGGGTCGGGACGGGGGCTCGACATTCAGTACTTC. It specifies CASSLAGSGRGLDIQYF. The chain recombines TRBV5-1 with TRBJ2-4, with D perhaps being TRBD1 or TRBD2 (6 bases each). CDR1 is SGHRS, CDR2 YFSETQ, per germline. The CDR3 has 17 residues. The germline V and J ends were trimmed by 0 bases and 8 bases, with 21 bases remaining between them.

The chain employs TRBV6-1 and TRBJ1-1, with D perhaps TRBD1 (6 bases). Germline loops: CDR1 MNHNS, CDR2 SASEGT. The germline V and J ends were trimmed by 1 base and 4 bases, with 7 bases remaining between them. The CDR3 is made up of 13 amino acids. The CDR3 reads CASSEDRVTEAFF. CDR3 in DNA: TGTGCCAGCAGTGAAGACAGGGTCACTGAAGCTTTCTTT.

There are a few counts of this clonotype. This chain connects TRBV30 to TRBJ1-1; D is unclear. The V gene lost 0 bases and the J gene lost 1 base, with 6 bases spanning the gap. The CDR3 is 13 amino acids. Germline V lookup: CDR1 GTSNPN, CDR2 SVGIG (reference sequence). CDR3 sequence reads: CAWSVRQNTEAFF. The CDR3 DNA is TGTGCCTGGAGTGTACGACAGAACACTGAAGCTTTCTTT.

This clonotype was counted ten times or more. The rearrangement uses TRBV6-1 and TRBJ1-5, with TRBD1 matching over 10 bases. With V trimmed by 6 bases and J by 0 bases, 14 bases remained unmatched. The V gene's germline CDR1 is MNHNS and CDR2 SASEGT. This CDR3 is built from 19 residues. Here the CDR3 reads CASRKVGDRGTHSNQPQHF. The CDR3 DNA sequence: TGTGCCAGCAGAAAAGTAGGGGACAGGGGTACGCATAGCAATCAGCCCCAGCATTTT.

V gene TRBV6-5 combines with J gene TRBJ2-1; TRBD2 aligns across 10 bases. The CDR3 consists of 19 residues. V lost 2 bases and J lost 4; bases outside the gene matches: 14. Germline values: CDR1 MNHEY, CDR2 SVGAGI. CDR3 in DNA: TGTGCCAGCAGTTACGGGCCCGGAGCGGGAGGGTCCTCGTACAATGAGCAGTTCTTC. Its translation is CASSYGPGAGGSSYNEQFF.